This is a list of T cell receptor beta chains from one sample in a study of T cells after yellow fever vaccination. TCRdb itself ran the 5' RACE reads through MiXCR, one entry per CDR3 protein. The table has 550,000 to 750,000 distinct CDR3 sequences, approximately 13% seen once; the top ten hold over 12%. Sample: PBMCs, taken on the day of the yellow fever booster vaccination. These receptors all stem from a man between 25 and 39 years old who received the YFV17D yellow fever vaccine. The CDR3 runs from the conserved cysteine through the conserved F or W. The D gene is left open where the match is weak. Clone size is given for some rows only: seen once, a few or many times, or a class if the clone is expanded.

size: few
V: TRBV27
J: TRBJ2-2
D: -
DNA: TGTGCCAGCAACCCAGGGACCACGAACACCGGGGAGCTGTTTTTT
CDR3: CASNPGTTNTGELFF

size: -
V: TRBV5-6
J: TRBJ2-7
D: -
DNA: TGTGCCAGCAGCTTGAGGGCAGGGATGGGAGAGCAGTACTTC
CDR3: CASSLRAGMGEQYF

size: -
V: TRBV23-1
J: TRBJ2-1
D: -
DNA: TGCGCCAGCAGTCAATCGAAACCGGGACACTCCTACAATGAGCAGTTCTTC
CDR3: CASSQSKPGHSYNEQFF

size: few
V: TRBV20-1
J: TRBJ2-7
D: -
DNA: TGCAGTGCTAGGTGGGCAGGGCTAGAGCAGTACTTC
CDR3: CSARWAGLEQYF

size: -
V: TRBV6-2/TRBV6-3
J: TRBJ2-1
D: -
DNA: TGTGCCAGCAGCTCCCTCCCTAGGACCTACAATGAGCAGTTCTTC
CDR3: CASSSLPRTYNEQFF

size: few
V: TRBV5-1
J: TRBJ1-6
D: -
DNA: TGCGCCAGCAGCTTGGTCGGCAGGGGAGATTCACCCCTCCACTTT
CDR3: CASSLVGRGDSPLHF

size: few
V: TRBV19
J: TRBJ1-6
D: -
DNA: TGTGCCAGTACCCTGGGGGAGGGGCTGTCACCCCTCCACTTT
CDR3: CASTLGEGLSPLHF

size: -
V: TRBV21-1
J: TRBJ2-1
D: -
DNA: TGTGCCAGCAGCAAAGCCGCCCCCTACAATGAGCAGTTCTTC
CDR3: CASSKAAPYNEQFF

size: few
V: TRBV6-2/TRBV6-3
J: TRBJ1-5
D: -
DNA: TGTGCCAGCAGTTACGGTTCAGGGTCCCAGCCCCAGCATTTT
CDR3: CASSYGSGSQPQHF

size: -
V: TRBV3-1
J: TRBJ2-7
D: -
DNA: TGTGCCAGCAGCCAATTCCGAAACTCCTACGAGCAGTACTTC
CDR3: CASSQFRNSYEQYF

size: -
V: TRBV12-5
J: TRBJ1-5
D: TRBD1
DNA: TGTGCTAGTGGTTTCTCGGGACAGGGGGCAATTCTCGATCAGCCCCAGCATTTT
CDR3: CASGFSGQGAILDQPQHF

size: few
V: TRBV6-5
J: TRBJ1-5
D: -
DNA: TGTGCCAGCAGTTACAAGGGGGAGGGCAATCAGCCCCAGCATTTT
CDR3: CASSYKGEGNQPQHF

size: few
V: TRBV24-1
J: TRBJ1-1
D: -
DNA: TGTGCCACCAGTGATGTACAGGAGAGGAACACTGAAGCTTTCTTT
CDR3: CATSDVQERNTEAFF

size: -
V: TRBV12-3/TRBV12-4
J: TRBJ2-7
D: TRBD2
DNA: TGTGCCAGCAGCCCCGAGCGGGGCTGGTCCTACGAGCAGTACTTC
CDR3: CASSPERGWSYEQYF

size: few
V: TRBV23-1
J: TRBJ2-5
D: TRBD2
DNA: TGCGCCAGCAGTCTTACCCGCCTCGCGGGAGGGAAGGAGACCCAGTACTTC
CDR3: CASSLTRLAGGKETQYF

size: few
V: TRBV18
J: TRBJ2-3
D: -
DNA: TGTGCCAGCTCACCGGTCGATACGCAGTATTTT
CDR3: CASSPVDTQYF

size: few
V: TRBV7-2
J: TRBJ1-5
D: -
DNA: TGTGCCAGCAGCTTAGCGCAAAACCGTAGACAGCCCCAGCATTTT
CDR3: CASSLAQNRRQPQHF

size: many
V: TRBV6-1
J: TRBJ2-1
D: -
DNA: TGTGCCAGCAGTGATCCAGGGGGGAGCTCCTACAATGAGCAGTTCTTC
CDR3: CASSDPGGSSYNEQFF

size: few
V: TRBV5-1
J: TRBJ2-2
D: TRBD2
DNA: TGCGCCAGCAGCTTGGAGCCGACTAGCCCGAACACCGGGGAGCTGTTTTTT
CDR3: CASSLEPTSPNTGELFF

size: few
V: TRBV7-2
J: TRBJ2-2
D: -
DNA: TGTGCCAGCAGCCCAGACCTGACAGGTTCCAACACCGGGGAGCTGTTTTTT
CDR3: CASSPDLTGSNTGELFF

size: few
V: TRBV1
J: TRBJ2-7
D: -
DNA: TGCACCAGCAGCCAAGAGTGGAAATCGCCCTACGAGCAGTACTTC
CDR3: CTSSQEWKSPYEQYF

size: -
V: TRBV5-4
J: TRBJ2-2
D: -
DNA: TGTGCCAGCAGAGGCTTAGTCCACGGGGAGCTGTTTTTT
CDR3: CASRGLVHGELFF

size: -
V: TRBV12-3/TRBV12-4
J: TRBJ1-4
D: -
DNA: TGTGCCAGCAGCCTGGGGGGGTGGCGTGGAAAACTGTTTTTT
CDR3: CASSLGGWRGKLFF

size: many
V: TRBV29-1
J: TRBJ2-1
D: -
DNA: TGCAGCGTTGTTCGCTATACGGGCTACAATGAGCAGTTCTTC
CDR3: CSVVRYTGYNEQFF

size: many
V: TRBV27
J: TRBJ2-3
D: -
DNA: TGTGCCAGCAGTGTGACAGAATCAGGGGATACGCAGTATTTT
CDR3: CASSVTESGDTQYF

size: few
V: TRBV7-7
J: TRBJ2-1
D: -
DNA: TGTGCTAGCAGCCCAGGGGAGGGGGGCACGAAGTTCTTC
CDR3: CASSPGEGGTKFF

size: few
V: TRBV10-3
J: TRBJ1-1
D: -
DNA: TGTGCCATCAGTGAGTCAGGGCAGGGAAGAACTGAAGCTTTCTTT
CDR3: CAISESGQGRTEAFF

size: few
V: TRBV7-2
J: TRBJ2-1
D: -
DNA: TGTGCCAGCTCCTTTTCCGTAATAGTAGGGCAGTTCTTC
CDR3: CASSFSVIVGQFF

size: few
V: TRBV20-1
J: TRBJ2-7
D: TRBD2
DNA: TGCAGTGCTAGAGTTCCCGGGCTAGCGGGAGTAGGCGAGCAGTACTTC
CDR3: CSARVPGLAGVGEQYF

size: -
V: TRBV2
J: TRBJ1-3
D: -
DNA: TGTGCCAGCAGTGTGGGAGAGTCTGGAAACACCATATATTTT
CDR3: CASSVGESGNTIYF

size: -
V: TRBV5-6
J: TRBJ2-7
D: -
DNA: TGTGCCAGCAGCTTGAGGGGGATCGAGCAGTACTTC
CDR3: CASSLRGIEQYF

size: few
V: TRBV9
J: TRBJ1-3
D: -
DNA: TGTGCCAGCAGCGGGACACGGAAAAACACCATATATTTT
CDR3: CASSGTRKNTIYF

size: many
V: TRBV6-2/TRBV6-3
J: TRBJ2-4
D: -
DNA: TGTGCCAGCGTCGCCTTCGGGACCGGAGCCAAAAACATTCAGTACTTC
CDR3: CASVAFGTGAKNIQYF

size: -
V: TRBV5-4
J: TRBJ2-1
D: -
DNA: TGTGCCAGCAGAATTCGAGCGGACAATGAGCAGTTCTTC
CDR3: CASRIRADNEQFF

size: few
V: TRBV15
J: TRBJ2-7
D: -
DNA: TGTGCCACCAGCAGAGATAGGAGACAGGGAGGCTACGAGCAGTACTTC
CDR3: CATSRDRRQGGYEQYF

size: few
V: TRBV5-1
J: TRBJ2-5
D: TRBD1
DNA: TGCGCCAGCGGTACCGGGACAGGTGTCGAGACCCAGTACTTC
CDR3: CASGTGTGVETQYF

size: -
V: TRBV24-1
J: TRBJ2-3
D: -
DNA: TGTGCCACCAGTGATCGGGGCGCCACAGATACGCAGTATTTT
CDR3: CATSDRGATDTQYF

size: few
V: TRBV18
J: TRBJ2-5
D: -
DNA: TGTGCCAGCTCACCTCCAGTGGCCGGAGAGACCCAGTACTTC
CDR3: CASSPPVAGETQYF

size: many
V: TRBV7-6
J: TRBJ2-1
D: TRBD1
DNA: TGTGCCAGCAGCTTAAAAACCGGGACAGGATCCTACAATGAGCAGTTCTTC
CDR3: CASSLKTGTGSYNEQFF

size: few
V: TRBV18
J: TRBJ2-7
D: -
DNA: TGTGCCAGCTCACCACCGTCCACCTACGAGCAGTACTTC
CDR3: CASSPPSTYEQYF

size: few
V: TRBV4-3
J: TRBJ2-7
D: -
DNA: TGCGCCAGCAGCCAAGATCCGGGAATCTCCTACGAGCAGTACTTC
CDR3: CASSQDPGISYEQYF